This entry is about one T cell receptor beta chain. This sample is part of a study of technical replicates of blood from four donors. In germline, CDR1 is SEHNR, CDR2 FQNEAQ (reference sequence). The CDR3 extends over 16 amino acids. Trimming cost V 8 bases and J 1 base; bases outside gene matches: 9. Sequenced by immunoSEQ multiplex PCR; TCRdb stores in-frame clones only, minus some. The sample lists roughly 60,000 clones; 80% to 95% were seen once. This TCR was sampled from a human donor in good health. Some clones in this sample may be carry-over from other donors' samples. The specimen sequenced was PBMCs. The V call is TRBV7-9, the J call TRBJ2-1; 9 positions agree with TRBD2. DNA for the CDR3: TGTGCCAGCCTCCCAAGCGGGGGGATTTCCTACAATGAGCAGTTCTTC. Residues: CASLPSGGISYNEQFF.